This T cell receptor beta chain was obtained from a study of T cells in Graves' hyperthyroidism and ophthalmopathy. Broader study findings: Most thyroid clonotypes with frequency above 0.001 were detected in blood. It was a median 6.5 months before onset that the model predicted ophthalmopathy.

Any patient presenting with uncontrolled infection, other autoimmune disease, pregnancy or lactation was left out. Out of over 7.5 ml of fresh peripheral blood came the PBMCs. The CDR3 sequence is 13 residues long. The V gene end was trimmed by 8 bases and the J gene end by 5 bases; junction bases not matched to a gene: 8. Germline assignment: CDR1 MDHEN and CDR2 SYDVKM. Points on this clonotype: Its antigen is as yet unknown.

Amplified regions were TCR beta CDR3 sequences from RNA transcripts. TCR CDR3 underwent first-round RT-PCR with the HTBI primer set. TCRdb redid the calling of the multiplex PCR reads with MiXCR, one entry per CDR3 protein. Among approximately 690,000 distinct CDR3 sequences listed, more than 12% were seen once. This sequence originates from a woman aged 50 to 60 with Graves' ophthalmopathy. The V gene is TRBV28, the J gene TRBJ1-1; 7 nucleotides align to TRBD1. Sequencing was performed on blood. The CDR3, as DNA: TGTGCCAGCGGGTACAGGGGAATTACTGAAGCTTTCTTT. Residues: CASGYRGITEAFF.